The source of this T cell receptor beta chain is a study of response to subunit inactivated influenza vaccine (dated by TCRdb to the late 2010s). Regarding the complete study: The study used deep quantitative T cell receptor repertoire profiling to track responses to a trivalent subunit inactivated influenza vaccine.

CDR1 is given as DFQATT and CDR2 as SNEGSKA, both from the germline V gene (reference sequence). The CDR3 has 14 amino acids, counting the end cysteine and phenylalanine. Here the CDR3 DNA is all that survives: 42 bases in frame from base 1. After removal of 6 bases from V and 4 bases from J, the junction retains 6 bases not matched to a gene. Results and caveats for the whole study, not just this receptor: The authors proposed that each seasonal influenza vaccination may bring in only a limited number of new T cells.

This clonotype was counted ten times or more. Its antigen is not yet known. The record has no base qualities; no much larger clone is one base away. Library method: RT-PCR. Reads for this sample came from an Illumina HiSeq 2500. TCRdb ran its own pipeline on the public reads, namely fastp trimming at Q25 and MiXCR clone calling, and kept in-frame beta chains. Every entry covers one CDR3 protein and lists the most common genes and DNA from its rows. This sample holds approximately 570,000 distinct CDR3 sequences; approximately 7.1% were observed only once. The ten largest clones represent approximately 12% of the sample.

The sequence derives from a man aged 50 to 69 who received an inactivated influenza vaccine. Donor details come from another sample of the same person, matched by shared clones. Material: PBMCs from blood, obtained less than 25 months after vaccination. The receptor chain draws on TRBV20-1 and TRBJ2-3, with 11 bases aligning to TRBD1. The CDR3 protein sequence reads: CSATGTGGSDTQYF. The DNA reads TGCAGTGCCACCGGGACAGGGGGATCAGATACGCAGTATTTT.